The 21 T cell receptor beta chains listed next were all sequenced from one sample in a study of shared clonotypes between healthy human individuals. Clones were read by immunoSEQ multiplex PCR, and TCRdb kept only the in-frame ones, dropping some. The table shows 730,000 or so clones, with 60% to 80% occurring only once. Specimen: memory CD4+ T cells sorted from blood. Sample subset: CD45RA-negative fraction. The source of these receptors is a woman aged 30 to 39 in good health.

The chain carries TRBV25-1 and TRBJ2-1; 7 bases fit TRBD2. The CDR3 is 14 amino acids. The V gene end was trimmed by 6 bases and the J gene end by 3 bases; junction bases not matched to a gene: 5. Germline V gene sequence: CDR1 MGHDK, CDR2 SYGVNS. CDR3 region: CASSRGVVYNEQFF. In DNA form, the CDR3 reads TGTGCCAGCAGCCGGGGGGTAGTCTACAATGAGCAGTTCTTC.

This clone was counted only a few times. The chain uses TRBV25-1 and TRBJ2-2, with D possibly being TRBD2 (5 bases). This CDR3 has 14 amino acids. Trimming removed 4 bases from V and 0 bases from J, with 6 bases in between. Germline CDR1 MGHDK, CDR2 SYGVNS. DNA for the CDR3: TGTGCCAGCAGTGCGGGATCGAACACCGGGGAGCTGTTTTTT. Translation: CASSAGSNTGELFF.

This chain joins TRBV7-8 and TRBJ1-5, with D possibly TRBD1 on 6 matching bases. CDR3 length equals 15 residues. Germline-derived CDR1 and CDR2 are SGHVS and FQNEAQ. V shed 5 bases and J shed 4 bases, with 15 bases lying between them. The chain's CDR3 is CASSPPGQLNQPQHF. Here the CDR3 DNA reads TGTGCCAGCAGCCCTCCCGGACAGCTAAATCAGCCCCAGCATTTT. Drawing the rest from reference TRBV7-8 and TRBJ1-5, the complete variable domain is GAGVSQSPRYKVAKRGQDVALRCDPISGHVSLFWYQQALGQGPEFLTYFQNEAQLDKSGLPSDRFFAERPEGSVSTLKIQRTQQEDSAVYLCASSPPGQLNQPQHFGDGTRLSIL.

Worth noting for this clone: The same CDR3 also results from other DNA sequences found in this sample. V is TRBV20-1 and J is TRBJ1-5; D gene unclear. V was pared by 1 base and J by 4 bases, with 2 bases between. The CDR3 is 11 residues long. Germline-derived CDR1 and CDR2 are DFQATT and SNEGSKA (reference sequence). CDR3 sequence: CSARGNQPQHF. The DNA for the CDR3 is TGCAGTGCTAGAGGGAATCAGCCCCAGCATTTT.

Worth noting for this clone: Sequence at one end of the junction differs from germline and may be a read error. The chain links TRBV25-1 to TRBJ2-7; D tentatively fits TRBD1 or TRBD2 (5 bases each). CDR1 and CDR2 (germline): MGHDK, SYGVNS. CDR3 length: 12 amino acids. The CDR3 DNA reads TGTGCCAGCAGTGCTGACGCGTGGGGGTCACACTTC. Its protein is CASSADAWGSHF.

The chain uses TRBV28 and TRBJ1-1; D may be TRBD1 (5 bases). CDR1 and CDR2 from the germline V gene are MDHEN and SYDVKM. This CDR3 spans 15 amino acids. V lost 1 base to trimming and J lost 6 bases, with 15 bases between them. The CDR3: CASSLSLGDDPEAFF. CDR3 bases: TGTGCCAGCAGTTTATCCCTAGGGGACGATCCTGAAGCTTTCTTT.

This clone was counted ten times or more. Other DNA variants within this sample encode the same CDR3. CDR3 sequence reads: CASSQDGGFGNQPQHF. Here the CDR3 DNA reads TGCGCCAGCAGCCAAGATGGCGGGTTTGGCAATCAGCCCCAGCATTTT. The chain has TRBV4-1 and TRBJ1-5; D unclear. In germline, CDR1 is MGHRA, CDR2 YSYEKL. The ends were cut back, 0 bases at V and 2 bases at J, with 11 bases in the middle. The CDR3 totals 16 residues.

CDR3 coding DNA: TGTGCCTGGGCCCGGCGGAACACTGAAGCTTTCTTT. It yields the protein CAWARRNTEAFF. The V call is TRBV30, the J call TRBJ1-1, with no clear D. Between the trimmed V and J ends, which lost 5 bases and 1 base, there was a span of 8 bases. Germline values: CDR1 GTSNPN, CDR2 SVGIG (reference sequence). The CDR3 runs to 12 residues.

This clone was recorded once. The CDR3 reads CASSLDIAGVNEQYF. CDR3 in DNA: TGTGCCAGCAGCTTAGACATAGCGGGAGTTAACGAGCAGTACTTC. The J gene is TRBJ2-7, the V gene TRBV7-9, with 9 bases matching TRBD2. J lost 5 bases, V lost 1 base, and 6 bases had no gene match. The CDR3 runs 15 residues. Germline loops: CDR1 SEHNR, CDR2 FQNEAQ (reference sequence).

V usage is TRBV19 and J usage is TRBJ1-1; no clear D gene. V was shortened by 6 bases and J by 1 base, with 15 bases between the two germline ends. The CDR3 spans 15 residues. The germline CDR1 and CDR2 sequences are LNHDA and SQIVND (reference sequence). The chain's CDR3 is CASSQPAGRNTEAFF. CDR3 sequence (DNA): TGTGCCAGTAGCCAACCGGCGGGGAGGAACACTGAAGCTTTCTTT.

DNA of the CDR3: TGCGCCAGCAGCTTGGAGGCCTCTGGAAACACCATATATTTT. It encodes CASSLEASGNTIYF. The genes are TRBV5-1 and TRBJ1-3, with D unclear. V was pared by 0 bases and J by 0 bases, with 4 bases between. The germline CDR1 and CDR2 sequences are SGHRS and YFSETQ. The CDR3 covers 14 residues.

The V gene is TRBV28, the J gene TRBJ2-7, with D maybe TRBD1 (6 bases). Trimming pared 4 bases from V and 0 bases from J, leaving 13 bases between. CDR3 length: 15 amino acids. CDR1 MDHEN and CDR2 SYDVKM come from the germline V gene. The CDR3 is CASSSFRGSSYEQYF. In DNA, the CDR3 is TGTGCCAGCAGTTCATTCAGGGGCAGCTCCTACGAGCAGTACTTC.

J is TRBJ1-2 and V is TRBV5-4; D is perhaps TRBD1 (5 bases). Germline V lookup: CDR1 SGHNT, CDR2 YYREEE (reference sequence). This CDR3 comprises 16 residues. V was trimmed by 1 base and J by 6 bases, leaving 19 bases between them. The CDR3 DNA sequence: TGTGCCAGCAGCTTGTTTGTGGGGACGGGGTATGATGGCTACACCTTC. This sequence encodes CASSLFVGTGYDGYTF.

This clone has only one observation. Other nucleotide sequences in the sample specify the same CDR3. The rearrangement uses TRBV19 and TRBJ1-5; D uncertain. V dropped 1 base and J dropped 5 bases, with 6 bases sitting between them. The germline CDR1 and CDR2 sequences are LNHDA and SQIVND (reference sequence). The CDR3 loop spans 13 amino acids. Here the CDR3 reads CASSIVLDQPQHF. The CDR3 nucleotides are TGTGCCAGTAGTATAGTGTTGGATCAGCCCCAGCATTTT.

This rearrangement joins TRBV28 to TRBJ1-2; TRBD1 might be the D (5 bases). This CDR3 region has 13 residues. Trimming shortened V by 7 bases and J by 2 bases, and 11 bases separated the two germline ends. CDR1 is MDHEN and CDR2 is SYDVKM in the germline V gene. The CDR3 loop is CASTRDGNYGYTF. The CDR3 nucleotides are TGTGCCAGCACTAGGGACGGCAACTATGGCTACACCTTC.

This chain uses TRBV2 with TRBJ2-2; 8 nucleotides match TRBD2. J was trimmed by 0 bases and V by 8 bases; bases with no gene match: 8. CDR1 and CDR2 (germline): SNHLY, FYNNEI. The CDR3 runs 16 residues. The CDR3 spells CASLRGARANTGELFF. The CDR3 DNA is TGTGCCAGCTTGCGGGGGGCTAGAGCGAACACCGGGGAGCTGTTTTTT. Looking up the rest from reference TRBV2 and TRBJ2-2 gives the full variable domain: EPEVTQTPSHQVTQMGQEVILRCVPISNHLYFYWYRQILGQKVEFLVSFYNNEISEKSEIFDDQFSVERPDGSNFTLKIRSTKLEDSAMYFCASLRGARANTGELFFGEGSRLTVL.

This clone was detected once. The rearrangement joins TRBV7-2 to TRBJ2-3, with D hard to call. Germline lookup yields CDR1 SGHTA and CDR2 FQGNSA. V lost 1 base and J lost 6, with 5 bases in between. CDR3 length: 12 residues. The CDR3 is CASSLDRDTQYF. The CDR3 DNA reads TGTGCCAGCAGCTTAGATAGGGATACGCAGTATTTT.

The chain combines TRBV18 with TRBJ2-1, with D perhaps matching TRBD1 (5 bases). Germline lookup yields CDR1 KGHSH and CDR2 LQKENI. Trimming removed 3 bases at V and 5 bases at J, with 11 bases between. CDR3 length: 14 amino acids. CDR3 sequence: CASSPSLGDNEQFF. The DNA for the CDR3 is TGTGCCAGCTCACCTTCTCTAGGGGACAATGAGCAGTTCTTC.

This rearrangement joins TRBV7-8 to TRBJ2-1; D tentatively reads TRBD1 or TRBD2 (6 bases each). Germline CDR1 and CDR2: SGHVS and FQNEAQ. The CDR3 consists of 15 residues. V was shortened by 5 bases and J by 4 bases, with 15 bases between the two germline ends. The CDR3 DNA sequence: TGTGCCAGCAGCGGACTCAGGGGAGGTTACAATGAGCAGTTCTTC. It codes for CASSGLRGGYNEQFF.

This chain joins TRBV7-6 and TRBJ2-7, with D perhaps matching TRBD1 (6 bases). This CDR3 region has 15 residues. The ends were cut back, 5 bases at V and 5 bases at J, with 19 bases in the middle. Germline CDR1 and CDR2: SGHVS and FNYEAQ. CDR3 loop: CASSHLQGSIHEQYF. CDR3 sequence (DNA): TGTGCCAGCAGCCACTTACAGGGAAGTATCCACGAGCAGTACTTC.

CDR3 in amino acids: CASSLFSSGRDTQYF. In DNA, the CDR3 is TGTGCCAGCAGCTTATTCTCTAGCGGGAGAGATACGCAGTATTTT. The V gene is TRBV7-9, the J gene TRBJ2-3, with 10 bases lining up with TRBD2. The V gene's germline CDR1 is SEHNR and CDR2 FQNEAQ (reference sequence). V was clipped by 2 bases and J by 5 bases; unmatched bases: 4. This CDR3 is built from 15 residues.